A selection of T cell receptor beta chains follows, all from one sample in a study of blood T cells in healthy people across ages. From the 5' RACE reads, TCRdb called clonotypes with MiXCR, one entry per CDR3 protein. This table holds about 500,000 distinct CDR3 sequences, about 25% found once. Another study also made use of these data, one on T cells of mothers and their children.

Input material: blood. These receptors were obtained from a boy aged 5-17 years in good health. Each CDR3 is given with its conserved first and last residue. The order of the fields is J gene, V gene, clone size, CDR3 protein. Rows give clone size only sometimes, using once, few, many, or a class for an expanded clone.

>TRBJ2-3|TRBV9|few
CASSVLDDPTADTQYF
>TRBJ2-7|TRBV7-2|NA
CASNPSGLATYEQYF
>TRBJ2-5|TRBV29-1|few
CSVDSGVGTVVTWAQYF
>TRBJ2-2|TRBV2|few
CASSEHLWTVNTGELFF
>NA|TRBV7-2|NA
CASSHAGGPSEQYF
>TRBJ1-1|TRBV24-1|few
CATSLGGGGDTEAFF
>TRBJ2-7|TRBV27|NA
CASSLSGGQGGINEQYF
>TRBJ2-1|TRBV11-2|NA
CASSFDNEQFF
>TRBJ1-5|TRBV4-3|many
CASSQERQGNQPQHF
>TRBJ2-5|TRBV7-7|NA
CASSTGLAGAETQYF
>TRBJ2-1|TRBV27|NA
CASSLVRAYNEQFF
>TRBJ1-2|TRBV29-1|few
CSVEGLYGYTF
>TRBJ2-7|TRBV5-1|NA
CASASGTTSGRGGEQYF
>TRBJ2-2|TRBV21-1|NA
CASSKPEGNAGELFF
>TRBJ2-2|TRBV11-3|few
CASSLLRSGELFF
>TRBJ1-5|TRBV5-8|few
CASSSLRGSQPQHF
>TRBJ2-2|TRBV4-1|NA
CASSQASAGVLRGELFF
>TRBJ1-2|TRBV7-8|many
CASSLRGNIDGYTF
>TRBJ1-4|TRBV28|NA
CASNRSGTGAEKLFF
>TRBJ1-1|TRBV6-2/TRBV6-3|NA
CASSPFGRTNTEAFF
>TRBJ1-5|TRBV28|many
CASSFGNQPQHF
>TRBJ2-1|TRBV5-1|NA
CASSLDGQGYNEQFF
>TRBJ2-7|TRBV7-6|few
CASSLGGDLSSYEQYF
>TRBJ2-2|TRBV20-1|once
CSARTGMGATGELFF
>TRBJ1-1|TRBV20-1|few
CSAKQRGTRNTEAFF
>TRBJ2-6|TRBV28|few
CASTSPNSGANVLTF
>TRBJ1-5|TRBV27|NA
CASSFETGYGPQHF
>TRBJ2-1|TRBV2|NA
CASSGERGHEQFF
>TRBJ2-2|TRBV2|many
CASSPHTGELFF
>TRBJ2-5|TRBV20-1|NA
CSADVMVAEETQYF
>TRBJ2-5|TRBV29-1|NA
CSGGTEETQYF